One and the same sample provided the 21 T cell receptor beta chains below, sequenced in a study of cytomegalovirus exposure and HLA in healthy donors. This PCR relied on a set of 60 Vbeta primers and 13 Jbeta primers. Produced via immunoSEQ multiplex PCR; TCRdb's table is partial and in-frame only. Among 70,000 to 80,000 clones listed, 82% were seen once. Sequenced material: PBMCs. The source of these receptors is a man between 18 and 29 years old in good health and CMV-seronegative.

The chain has TRBV18 and TRBJ2-5; 9 positions agree with TRBD1. The germline V gene encodes CDR1 KGHSH and CDR2 LQKENI. The CDR3 covers 14 residues. V shed 4 bases and J 4 bases; nucleotides not matched to a gene: 4. In nucleotides, the CDR3 is TGTGCCAGCTCACGACAGGGGGTCGGAGAGACCCAGTACTTC. It specifies CASSRQGVGETQYF. The full variable domain, rest sourced from reference TRBV18 and TRBJ2-5, is NAGVMQNPRHLVRRRGQEARLRCSPMKGHSHVYWYRQLPEEGLKFMVYLQKENIIDESGMPKERFSAEFPKEGPSILRIQQVVRGDSAAYFCASSRQGVGETQYFGPGTRLLVL.

The chain couples TRBV7-2 to TRBJ1-1; D remains unclear. Trimming took 4 bases from V and 6 from J, leaving 12 bases between them. This CDR3 contains 13 residues. Germline values: CDR1 SGHTA, CDR2 FQGNSA. The CDR3 protein is CASSSRRAAEAFF. CDR3 bases: TGTGCCAGCAGCTCCCGACGCGCGGCTGAAGCTTTCTTT.

The chain uses TRBV5-4 and TRBJ2-5, with 9 bases lining up with TRBD1. Trimming cost V 3 bases and J 4 bases; bases outside gene matches: 16. The CDR3 runs 18 residues. Germline CDR1 and CDR2: SGHNT and YYREEE (reference sequence). In DNA form, the CDR3 reads TGTGCCAGCAGCTCCCCCGGGACAGGGCTTATTTTCGGAGAGACCCAGTACTTC. This sequence encodes CASSSPGTGLIFGETQYF.

This chain uses TRBV9 with TRBJ1-4; a weak D match, TRBD1 (5 bases). Per germline, CDR1 SGDLS and CDR2 YYNGEE. With 2 bases removed from V and 7 bases from J, the gap between germline ends came to 21 bases. The CDR3 spans 17 residues. The CDR3 bases are TGTGCCAGCAGCGTGAACCTGGGGCCTCTTAGGACTGAAAAACTGTTTTTT. Its translation is CASSVNLGPLRTEKLFF.

The V call is TRBV7-6, the J call TRBJ1-4; 7 bases map to TRBD1. V dropped 5 bases and J dropped 7; count of bases not matched to a gene: 7. Germline CDR1 is SGHVS and CDR2 is FNYEAQ. The CDR3 is made up of 14 amino acids. The chain's CDR3 is CASSPTGAGEKLFF. CDR3 nucleotide sequence: TGTGCCAGCAGCCCAACAGGGGCGGGTGAAAAACTGTTTTTT.

V is TRBV18 and J is TRBJ1-1; the D is unclear. Germline lookup yields CDR1 KGHSH and CDR2 LQKENI. With 5 bases removed from V and 5 bases from J, the gap between germline ends came to 12 bases. There are 13 residues in the CDR3. CDR3: CASSTPSGTEAFF. The CDR3 coding sequence is TGTGCCAGCTCAACTCCTTCGGGGACTGAAGCTTTCTTT.

Concerning this clone itself: The sample carries other DNA sequences with the same CDR3. The V and J genes are TRBV6-5 and TRBJ1-5, with D maybe TRBD1 (5 bases). In germline, CDR1 is MNHEY, CDR2 SVGAGI. CDR3 length: 15 residues. V lost 4 bases and J lost 2, with 12 bases in between. DNA for the CDR3: TGTGCCAGCAGTTCTTCAGGGTTGGGCAATCAGCCCCAGCATTTT. It yields the protein CASSSSGLGNQPQHF.

This chain links TRBV5-1 with TRBJ2-3; tentative D call: TRBD2 (5 bases). Germline V lookup: CDR1 SGHRS, CDR2 YFSETQ. The CDR3 length is 13 residues. V was cut by 4 bases and J by 12 bases, with 18 bases left in between. The CDR3 loop reads CASSAGEPIPQYF. CDR3 coding DNA: TGCGCCAGCAGCGCCGGGGAGCCCATCCCCCAGTATTTT.

This rearrangement joins TRBV6-6 to TRBJ2-5; D remains unclear. Trimming cost V 2 bases and J 2 bases, with 12 bases left between them. Looked up from germline, CDR1 is MNHNY and CDR2 is SVGAGI (reference sequence). The CDR3 is 15 amino acids. CDR3 sequence (DNA): TGTGCCAGCAGTTACGAGGCAGTCAATCAAGAGACCCAGTACTTC. Its translation: CASSYEAVNQETQYF.

The J gene is TRBJ1-4, the V gene TRBV19; 8 nucleotides align to TRBD1. CDR1 LNHDA and CDR2 SQIVND come from the germline V gene (reference sequence). This CDR3 spans 15 amino acids. Unmatched junction bases numbered 9, after V lost 5 bases and J lost 7 bases. For the CDR3, the DNA is TGTGCCAGTAGTTCTACCAGGGGGCTAGGTGAAAAACTGTTTTTT. This translates into CASSSTRGLGEKLFF.

The rearrangement joins TRBV27 to TRBJ1-1; D not resolved. V shed 6 bases and J shed 4 bases, with 24 bases lying between them. Germline loops: CDR1 MNHEY, CDR2 SMNVEV (reference sequence). The CDR3 covers 17 residues. The CDR3, as DNA: TGTGCCAGCAGCAAGTTGGTCGACCCGCGGTTTCCCACTGAAGCTTTCTTT. It is translated as CASSKLVDPRFPTEAFF.

The rearrangement uses TRBV7-2 and TRBJ2-7; TRBD1 matches 9 bases. Germline lookup yields CDR1 SGHTA and CDR2 FQGNSA. This CDR3 has 16 amino acids. The V gene end was trimmed by 2 bases and the J gene end by 5 bases; junction bases not matched to a gene: 10. The CDR3 coding sequence is TGTGCCAGCAGCTTAACCGGGACAGGGACTTTCCACGAGCAGTACTTC. Translated: CASSLTGTGTFHEQYF.

The gene calls are TRBV2 and TRBJ1-2; no clear D. Germline loops: CDR1 SNHLY, CDR2 FYNNEI. There are 15 residues in the CDR3. V was cut by 1 base and J by 0 bases, with 9 bases left in between. CDR3 in DNA: TGTGCCAGCAGTGAAGTATTGACTCCTAACTATGGCTACACCTTC. The encoded protein is CASSEVLTPNYGYTF. Full variable domain (outside the CDR3, taken from reference TRBV2 and TRBJ1-2): EPEVTQTPSHQVTQMGQEVILRCVPISNHLYFYWYRQILGQKVEFLVSFYNNEISEKSEIFDDQFSVERPDGSNFTLKIRSTKLEDSAMYFCASSEVLTPNYGYTFGSGTRLTVV.

This clone has a handful of counts. V gene TRBV10-3 combines with J gene TRBJ1-2; no firm D call. The CDR3 sequence is 12 residues long. Germline CDR1 and CDR2: ENHRY and SYGVKD. The ends were cut back, 10 bases at V and 2 bases at J, with 11 bases in the middle. The CDR3 region is CASRPGNYGYTF. The CDR3 DNA sequence: TGTGCCAGCCGGCCGGGGAACTATGGCTACACCTTC.

Remarks on this clone: One end of the junction does not line up with germline, which may come from a read error. This chain connects TRBV7-9 to TRBJ2-3, with 15 bases matching TRBD2. Germline CDR1 SEHNR, CDR2 FQNEAQ (reference sequence). The CDR3 covers 18 residues. The CDR3 here is CSSSFSPWTSGRADTQYF. For the CDR3, the DNA is TGTTCCAGCAGCTTCTCGCCTTGGACTAGCGGGAGGGCAGATACGCAGTATTTT.

The chain is built from TRBV30 and TRBJ1-6; unclear D gene. Trimming cost V 0 bases and J 0 bases, with 15 bases left between them. Looked up from germline, CDR1 is GTSNPN and CDR2 is SVGIG (reference sequence). This CDR3 region has 18 residues. CDR3 nucleotide sequence: TGTGCCTGGAGTGTCACTAGACAAACAAGCTCCTATAATTCACCCCTCCACTTT. It specifies CAWSVTRQTSSYNSPLHF.

The chain joins TRBV28 to TRBJ1-2; D is ambiguous. Germline lookup yields CDR1 MDHEN and CDR2 SYDVKM. The V end lost 5 bases, the J end lost 12 bases, and 16 bases lay between the germline ends. CDR3 size: 12 residues. CDR3 sequence reads: CASSPTGRVHTF. In DNA, the CDR3 is TGTGCCAGCAGTCCTACTGGTCGTGTCCACACCTTC.

CDR3 residues: CAWSVQGIYEQYF. Here the CDR3 DNA reads TGTGCCTGGAGTGTACAGGGAATCTACGAGCAGTACTTC. The chain links TRBV30 to TRBJ2-7; D might be TRBD1 (6 bases). V lost 0 bases and J 3 bases, leaving 9 bases between the germline ends. From germline, CDR1 is GTSNPN and CDR2 SVGIG (reference sequence). The CDR3 is 13 amino acids.

This clone has just a few counts. V is TRBV5-6 and J is TRBJ2-1, with 7 bases fitting TRBD1. The germline CDR1 and CDR2 sequences are SGHDT and YYEEEE. This CDR3 is 13 amino acids long. J gave up 6 bases and V 3 bases, and 3 bases lay outside the gene matches. The CDR3 DNA reads TGTGCCAGCAGCTGGGGACAGAGCAATGAGCAGTTCTTC. This translates into CASSWGQSNEQFF.

This chain's CDR3 is CASLNKAQGNYGYTF. CDR3 sequence (DNA): TGTGCCAGCCTGAATAAGGCGCAGGGGAACTATGGCTACACCTTC. The genes are TRBV6-5 and TRBJ1-2, with D possibly being TRBD1 (6 bases). Trimming left V 8 bases short and J 2 bases short, with 18 bases between. Germline-derived CDR1 and CDR2 are MNHEY and SVGAGI. The CDR3 is 15 amino acids.

This clone was picked up a small number of times. V is TRBV13 and J is TRBJ1-1, with 11 nucleotides matching TRBD1. Germline CDR1 PRHDT, CDR2 FYEKMQ (reference sequence). V lost 5 bases and J lost 3; bases outside the gene matches: 14. The CDR3 sequence is 18 residues long. Written as DNA, the CDR3 is TGTGCCAGCAGCCCCGTGTGGCGGGACAGGGGGAAGCACACTGAAGCTTTCTTT. Protein sequence: CASSPVWRDRGKHTEAFF.